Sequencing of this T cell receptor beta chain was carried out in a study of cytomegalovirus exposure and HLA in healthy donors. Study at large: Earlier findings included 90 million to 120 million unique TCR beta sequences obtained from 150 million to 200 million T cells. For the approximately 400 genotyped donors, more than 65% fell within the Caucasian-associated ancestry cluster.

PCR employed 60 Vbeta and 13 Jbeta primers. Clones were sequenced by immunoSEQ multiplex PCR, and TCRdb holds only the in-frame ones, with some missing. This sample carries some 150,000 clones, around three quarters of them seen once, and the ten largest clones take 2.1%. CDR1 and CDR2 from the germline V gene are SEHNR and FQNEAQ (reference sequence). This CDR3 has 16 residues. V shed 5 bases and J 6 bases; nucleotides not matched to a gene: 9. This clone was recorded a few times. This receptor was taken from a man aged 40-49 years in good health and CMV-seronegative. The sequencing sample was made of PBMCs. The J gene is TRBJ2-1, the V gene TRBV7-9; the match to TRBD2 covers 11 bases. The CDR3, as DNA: TGTGCCAGCAGCCCGTTAGCGGGGGGGTTTGGCAATGAGCAGTTCTTC. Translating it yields CASSPLAGGFGNEQFF.